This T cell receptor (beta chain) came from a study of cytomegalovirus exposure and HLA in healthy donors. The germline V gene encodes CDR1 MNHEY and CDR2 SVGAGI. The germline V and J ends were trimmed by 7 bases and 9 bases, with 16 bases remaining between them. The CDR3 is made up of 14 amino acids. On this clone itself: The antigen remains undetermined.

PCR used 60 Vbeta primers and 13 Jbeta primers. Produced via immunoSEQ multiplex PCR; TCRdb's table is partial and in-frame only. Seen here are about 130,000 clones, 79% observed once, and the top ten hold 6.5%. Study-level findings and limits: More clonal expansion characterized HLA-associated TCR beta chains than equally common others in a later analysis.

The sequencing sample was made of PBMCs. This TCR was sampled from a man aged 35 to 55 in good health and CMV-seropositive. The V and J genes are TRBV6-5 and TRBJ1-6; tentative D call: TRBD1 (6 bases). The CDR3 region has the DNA TGTGCCAGCACTTCAGGGGCCTCGTTTTCACCCCTCCACTTT. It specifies CASTSGASFSPLHF.